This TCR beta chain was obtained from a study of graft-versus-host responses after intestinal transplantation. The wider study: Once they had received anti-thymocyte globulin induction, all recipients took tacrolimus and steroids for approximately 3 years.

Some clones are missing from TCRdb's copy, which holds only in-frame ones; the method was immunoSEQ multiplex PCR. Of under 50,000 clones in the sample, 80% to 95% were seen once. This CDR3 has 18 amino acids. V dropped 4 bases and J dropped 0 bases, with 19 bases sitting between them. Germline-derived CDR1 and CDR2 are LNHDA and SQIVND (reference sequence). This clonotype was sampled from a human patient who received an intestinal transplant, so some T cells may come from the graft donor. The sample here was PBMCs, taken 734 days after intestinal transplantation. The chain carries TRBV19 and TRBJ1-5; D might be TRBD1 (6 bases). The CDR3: CASSTPPDRDYSNQPQHF. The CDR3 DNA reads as TGTGCCAGTAGTACCCCCCCGGACAGAGACTATAGCAATCAGCCCCAGCATTTT.